The 20 T cell receptor beta chains presented below share a single source sample, sequenced in a study of T cell responses to AZD1222 COVID-19 vaccine. Libraries were prepared by immunoSEQ multiplex PCR; TCRdb keeps only in-frame clonotypes and omits some of them. Among about 26,000 clones, 88% were seen once, and the ten largest hold around 2.9%. Sequenced here: peripheral blood, sampled 28 days after the second AZD1222 dose. The receptor set was obtained from an adult who received the AZD1222 COVID-19 vaccine.

The chain recombines TRBV18 with TRBJ1-5; unclear D gene. Germline V lookup: CDR1 KGHSH, CDR2 LQKENI. Trimming pared 6 bases from V and 3 bases from J, leaving 15 bases between. The CDR3 extends over 15 amino acids. The CDR3 DNA reads TGTGCCAGCTCCCGCGTCGAGGGTAACAATCAGCCCCAGCATTTT. Translated: CASSRVEGNNQPQHF.

V usage is TRBV7-9 and J usage is TRBJ2-3, with D unresolved. The CDR3 spans 14 residues. CDR1 is SEHNR and CDR2 is FQNEAQ in the germline V gene (reference sequence). The V gene lost 1 base and the J gene lost 2 bases, with 7 bases spanning the gap. CDR3 region: CASSLVVLTDTQYF. CDR3 coding DNA: TGTGCCAGCAGCTTAGTTGTTCTCACAGATACGCAGTATTTT.

The J gene is TRBJ2-2, the V gene TRBV3-1 (or the pseudogene TRBV3-2); D is uncertain. Trimming removed 4 bases from V and 1 base from J, with 1 base in between. This CDR3 contains 12 residues. Germline CDR1 is LGHDT and CDR2 is YNNKEL (reference sequence). The CDR3 DNA follows: TGTGCCAGCAGCCTGAACACCGGGGAGCTGTTTTTT. Its protein is CASSLNTGELFF.

This clone was counted a few times. The chain uses TRBV7-2 and TRBJ1-1; the match to TRBD1 covers 8 bases. CDR1 and CDR2 (germline): SGHTA, FQGNSA. The CDR3 covers 15 residues. V gave up 5 bases and J gave up 5 bases; unmatched junction bases: 10. CDR3 bases: TGTGCCAGCAGCCAGGGGGACAGGAGGGGGACTGAAGCTTTCTTT. Translation gives CASSQGDRRGTEAFF.

The rearrangement joins TRBV3-1 (or the pseudogene TRBV3-2) to TRBJ1-2; tentative D call: TRBD1 (5 bases). Germline V gene sequence: CDR1 LGHDT, CDR2 YNNKEL (reference sequence). Trimming removed 4 bases at V and 8 bases at J, with 14 bases between. This CDR3 has 13 amino acids. In nucleotides, the CDR3 is TGTGCCAGCAGCCGGGGCCCCGAGGGAGGCTACACCTTC. As protein: CASSRGPEGGYTF.

This clone has only one observation. The rearrangement joins TRBV11-2 to TRBJ1-1; D is unresolved. The V and J ends lost 0 bases and 0 bases respectively, with 8 bases between them. Per germline, CDR1 SGHAT and CDR2 FQNNGV. The CDR3 consists of 15 residues. The CDR3 nucleotides are TGTGCCAGCAGCTTAGATCACAGTATGAACACTGAAGCTTTCTTT. This sequence encodes CASSLDHSMNTEAFF. The full variable domain, rest sourced from reference TRBV11-2 and TRBJ1-1, is EAGVAQSPRYKIIEKRQSVAFWCNPISGHATLYWYQQILGQGPKLLIQFQNNGVVDDSQLPKDRFSAERLKGVDSTLKIQPAKLEDSAVYLCASSLDHSMNTEAFFGQGTRLTVV.

The chain links TRBV27 to TRBJ2-7, with 8 bases identical to TRBD2. The CDR3 is made up of 17 amino acids. Germline lookup yields CDR1 MNHEY and CDR2 SMNVEV (reference sequence). With V trimmed by 6 bases and J by 0 bases, 13 bases remained unmatched. The CDR3 region has the DNA TGTGCCAGCAGCCCGGGGCGGGGGGCTCCAAACTCCTACGAGCAGTACTTC. This translates into CASSPGRGAPNSYEQYF.

The V call is TRBV24-1, the J call TRBJ2-3; TRBD1 agrees at 8 bases. The V gene end was trimmed by 7 bases and the J gene end by 6 bases; junction bases not matched to a gene: 8. In germline, CDR1 is KGHDR, CDR2 SFDVKD. The CDR3 covers 14 residues. CDR3 in DNA: TGTGCCACCAGCTTGACAGGGGCGGGGGATACGCAGTATTTT. This translates into CATSLTGAGDTQYF.

This rearrangement joins TRBV5-4 to TRBJ2-3; D is unresolved. There are 14 residues in the CDR3. V lost 0 bases, J lost 8 bases, and 13 bases lay in between. Germline CDR1 and CDR2: SGHNT and YYREEE (reference sequence). This chain's CDR3 is CASSLEGSPGTQYF. The CDR3 nucleotides read TGTGCCAGCAGCTTGGAGGGCAGCCCCGGTACGCAGTATTTT. Full variable domain (remainder filled in from reference TRBV5-4 and TRBJ2-3): ETGVTQSPTHLIKTRGQQVTLRCSSQSGHNTVSWYQQALGQGPQFIFQYYREEENGRGNFPPRFSGLQFPNYSSELNVNALELDDSALYLCASSLEGSPGTQYFGPGTRLTVL.

The J gene is TRBJ2-1, the V gene TRBV19, with a possible D match to TRBD2 (7 bases). Germline lookup yields CDR1 LNHDA and CDR2 SQIVND (reference sequence). CDR3 length: 16 residues. V lost 5 bases and J 4 bases, leaving 18 bases between the germline ends. The DNA for the CDR3 is TGTGCCAGTAGTCCCTCGGGCGGGGGCCGGTACAATGAGCAGTTCTTC. Translation: CASSPSGGGRYNEQFF.

The chain carries TRBV9 and TRBJ1-4; a weak D match, TRBD1 (5 bases). CDR3 size: 16 residues. V lost 0 bases to trimming and J lost 3 bases, with 12 bases between them. The germline CDR1 and CDR2 sequences are SGDLS and YYNGEE. CDR3 loop: CASSVGQGSSNEKLFF. In DNA, the CDR3 is TGTGCCAGCAGCGTAGGGCAGGGATCTTCTAATGAAAAACTGTTTTTT.

The gene calls are TRBV7-2 and TRBJ2-3; TRBD2 matches at 13 bases. This CDR3 region has 17 residues. Losses at the gene ends were 5 bases for V and 2 bases for J; bases not matched to a gene: 7. CDR1 and CDR2 (germline): SGHTA, FQGNSA. The CDR3 reads CASSRTSGGPYTDTQYF. CDR3 DNA sequence: TGTGCCAGCAGCCGGACTAGCGGGGGACCATACACAGATACGCAGTATTTT. The full variable domain, in which reference TRBV7-2 and TRBJ2-3 provide the parts outside the CDR3, is GAGVSQSPSNKVTEKGKDVELRCDPISGHTALYWYRQSLGQGLEFLIYFQGNSAPDKSGLPSDRFSAERTGGSVSTLTIQRTQQEDSAVYLCASSRTSGGPYTDTQYFGPGTRLTVL.

This chain connects TRBV15 to TRBJ2-7, with 13 nucleotides matching TRBD2. This CDR3 has 14 residues. Looked up from germline, CDR1 is LNHNV and CDR2 is YYDKDF (reference sequence). V was clipped by 4 bases and J by 6 bases; unmatched bases: 3. The CDR3 is CATSKGTSGVEQYF. CDR3 in DNA: TGTGCCACCAGCAAGGGGACTAGCGGGGTCGAGCAGTACTTC.

The V gene is TRBV18, the J gene TRBJ1-1, with D perhaps matching TRBD1 (6 bases). Looked up from germline, CDR1 is KGHSH and CDR2 is LQKENI. The V gene lost 3 bases and the J gene lost 11 bases, with 13 bases spanning the gap. This CDR3 has 12 amino acids. CDR3 in amino acids: CASSPTDRSAFF. DNA of the CDR3: TGTGCCAGCTCACCGACGGACAGATCTGCTTTCTTT.

J is TRBJ1-1 and V is TRBV29-1, with D possibly matching TRBD1 (5 bases). V was pared by 4 bases and J by 8 bases, with 8 bases between. This CDR3 spans 10 amino acids. Per germline, CDR1 SQVTM and CDR2 ANQGSEA. The CDR3 nucleotides read TGCAGCGTTGGGGGACGGGAAGCTTTCTTT. It codes for CSVGGREAFF.

The V and J genes are TRBV11-3 and TRBJ2-7; 8 bases are shared with TRBD1. Germline CDR1 is SGHNT and CDR2 is YENEEA. J was trimmed by 1 base and V by 5 bases; bases with no gene match: 7. CDR3 length equals 15 residues. CDR3 loop: CASSGPGQESYEQYF. Written as DNA, the CDR3 is TGTGCCAGCAGCGGACCGGGACAGGAGTCCTACGAGCAGTACTTC.

The table lists this clone with a count of one. This sequence joins TRBV6-1 and TRBJ2-2; D gene unclear. The germline gives CDR1 MNHNS, CDR2 SASEGT. Trimming shortened V by 3 bases and J by 7 bases, and 12 bases separated the two germline ends. The CDR3 spans 14 residues. This CDR3 reads CASSEESWGGELFF. CDR3 coding DNA: TGTGCCAGCAGTGAGGAGTCTTGGGGCGGGGAGCTGTTTTTT.

The chain joins TRBV5-1 to TRBJ1-2; possibly TRBD1 for D (5 bases). Germline V CDR1 and CDR2: SGHRS, YFSETQ. This CDR3 is 16 amino acids long. The V end was cut by 2 bases, the J end by 6 bases, with 20 bases between. In DNA, the CDR3 is TGCGCCAGCAGCTTATTACCAGGGTCAAGGAGCGATGGCTACACCTTC. This gives the protein CASSLLPGSRSDGYTF.

In its sample, this clone was seen a few times. V gene TRBV4-3 combines with J gene TRBJ1-1; the match to TRBD1 covers 7 bases. Trimming at V came to 3 bases and at J to 1 base, leaving 2 bases not matched to a gene. The CDR3 runs 14 residues. The V gene's germline CDR1 is LGHNA and CDR2 YSLEER. The CDR3 protein is CASSHQGENTEAFF. CDR3 coding DNA: TGCGCCAGCAGCCATCAGGGGGAGAACACTGAAGCTTTCTTT.

The rearrangement uses TRBV7-2 and TRBJ2-3; 15 positions agree with TRBD2. V lost 5 bases to trimming and J lost 4 bases; unmatched junction nucleotides: 7. CDR1 and CDR2 from the germline V gene are SGHTA and FQGNSA. The CDR3 length is 17 residues. The CDR3 sequence: CASSPRRTSGGADTQYF. The CDR3 DNA is TGTGCCAGCAGCCCCCGACGGACTAGCGGGGGGGCAGATACGCAGTATTTT.